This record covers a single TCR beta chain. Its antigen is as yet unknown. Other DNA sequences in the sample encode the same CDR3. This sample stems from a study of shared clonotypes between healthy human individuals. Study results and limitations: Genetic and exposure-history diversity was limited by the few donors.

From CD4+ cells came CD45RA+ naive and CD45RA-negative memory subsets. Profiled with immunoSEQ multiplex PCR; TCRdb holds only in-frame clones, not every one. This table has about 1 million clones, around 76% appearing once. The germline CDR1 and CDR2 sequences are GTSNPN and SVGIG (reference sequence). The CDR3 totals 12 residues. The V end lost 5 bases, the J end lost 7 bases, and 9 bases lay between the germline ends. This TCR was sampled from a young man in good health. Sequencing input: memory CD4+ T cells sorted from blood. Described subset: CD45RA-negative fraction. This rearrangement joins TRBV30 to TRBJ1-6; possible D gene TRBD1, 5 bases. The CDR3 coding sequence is TGTGCCTGGGGCCGGGACAATTCACCCCTCCACTTT. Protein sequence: CAWGRDNSPLHF.